Listed here are 16 T cell receptor beta chains from one sample, sequenced in a study of T cells in Graves' hyperthyroidism and ophthalmopathy. RNA transcripts provided the source from which TCR beta CDR3 regions were amplified. HTBI primers were employed in a first-round RT-PCR of the TCR CDR3. TCRdb used MiXCR to reprocess the multiplex PCR reads, holding one entry per CDR3 protein. The sample carries hundreds of thousands of distinct CDR3 sequences, 14% recorded once. The source material was blood. The receptors shown here come from a woman aged 18-29 years with Graves' hyperthyroidism.

In its sample, this clonotype was seen many times. CDR3 protein: CASSDRGGYNSPLHF. The CDR3 bases are TGTGCCAGCAGTGACAGGGGGGGATATAATTCACCCCTCCACTTT. This sequence joins TRBV2 and TRBJ1-6, with TRBD1 matching over 7 bases. The CDR3 length is 15 residues. Germline V CDR1 and CDR2: SNHLY, FYNNEI. V shed 3 bases, J shed 4 bases, and the junction held 3 bases outside the gene matches.

This clonotype has only a few counts. V gene TRBV29-1 combines with J gene TRBJ2-3; D is unresolved. The V gene lost 3 bases and the J gene lost 0 bases, with 7 bases spanning the gap. The CDR3 contains 13 residues. CDR1 is SQVTM and CDR2 is ANQGSEA in the germline V gene. The CDR3 protein is CSVDDSSTDTQYF. The CDR3 nucleotides are TGCAGCGTTGATGATTCTAGCACAGATACGCAGTATTTT.

This clonotype occurred many times. V usage is TRBV5-8 and J usage is TRBJ1-4; D is undetermined. Germline V gene data show CDR1 as SGHTS and CDR2 as YDEGEE. The CDR3 runs 15 residues. Trimming left V 4 bases short and J 5 bases short, with 15 bases between. The CDR3 nucleotides are TGTGCCAGCAGCCCCGGAGAGGGATTAAATGAAAAACTGTTTTTT. Encoded protein: CASSPGEGLNEKLFF.

V is TRBV14 and J is TRBJ1-6, with D uncertain. Germline lookup yields CDR1 SGHDN and CDR2 FVKESK. With 4 bases removed from V and 8 bases from J, the gap between germline ends came to 12 bases. This CDR3 is 14 amino acids long. The DNA for the CDR3 is TGTGCCAGCAGCCTCGACGCAAGCTATTCACCCCTCCACTTT. This translates into CASSLDASYSPLHF.

This clonotype was counted many times. The V gene is TRBV6-5, the J gene TRBJ2-1; 8 nucleotides line up with TRBD2. The J segment lost 7 bases and the V segment lost 0 bases, leaving 11 bases of the junction unmatched. Germline V gene data show CDR1 as MNHEY and CDR2 as SVGAGI. The CDR3 has 17 amino acids. The CDR3 bases are TGTGCCAGCAGTTACTCTCGAGCGGGAGATGTTTTGAATGAGCAGTTCTTC. Its protein product is CASSYSRAGDVLNEQFF.

There are many counts of this clonotype. The V gene is TRBV20-1, the J gene TRBJ1-4; TRBD1 matches at 7 bases. The J segment lost 8 bases and the V segment lost 4 bases, leaving 1 base of the junction unmatched. CDR3 length: 11 residues. The germline V gene has CDR1 DFQATT and CDR2 SNEGSKA (reference sequence). The CDR3 region has the DNA TGCAGTGCTACGGACAGGGAAAAACTGTTTTTT. Protein: CSATDREKLFF.

This clonotype came up many times. The chain carries TRBV11-2 and TRBJ2-2, with 7 bases lining up with TRBD1. Germline trimming cut 5 bases from V and 5 bases from J; bases unmatched to any gene: 11. The germline CDR1 and CDR2 sequences are SGHAT and FQNNGV. This CDR3 has 16 amino acids. CDR3 loop: CASSTRQGATTGELFF. In nucleotides, the CDR3 is TGTGCCAGCAGCACTAGACAGGGTGCTACGACCGGGGAGCTGTTTTTT.

Remarks on this clonotype: Since a much larger clone is just one base distant, this may be a read error. This chain links TRBV7-2 with TRBJ2-5; 9 bases map to TRBD2. The J call may be wrong; the DNA end is better matched by TRBJ2-1. This CDR3 has 17 residues. CDR1 is SGHTA and CDR2 is FQGNSA in the germline V gene. This CDR3 is CASSFSRGGSGGETQFF. CDR3 in DNA: TGTGCCAGCAGTTTCTCGCGGGGGGGCTCTGGGGGAGAGACCCAGTTCTTC.

This chain connects TRBV6-9 to TRBJ2-5; 7 positions agree with TRBD1. Germline V lookup: CDR1 MNHGY, CDR2 SVAAGI. The CDR3 extends over 15 amino acids. V was pared by 4 bases and J by 1 base, with 6 bases of the junction left unmatched. The CDR3, as DNA: TGTGCCAGCAGTTCGGTGACAGGGAGCCAAGAGACCCAGTACTTC. This encodes CASSSVTGSQETQYF.

The table lists this clonotype with many counts. This chain connects TRBV20-1 to TRBJ1-5; TRBD1 agrees at 7 bases. CDR1 is DFQATT and CDR2 is SNEGSKA in the germline V gene (reference sequence). Losses at the gene ends were 3 bases for V and 3 bases for J; bases not matched to a gene: 14. The CDR3 is made up of 17 amino acids. The CDR3 sequence is CSASGRGQLLDNQPQHF. The DNA of the CDR3 is TGCAGTGCTAGCGGTCGGGGACAGCTACTTGACAATCAGCCCCAGCATTTT.

The sample holds many counts of this clonotype. The genes are TRBV29-1 and TRBJ2-1; perhaps TRBD2 as D (6 bases). V was clipped by 3 bases and J by 3 bases, with 15 bases between them. This CDR3 has 15 residues. Germline CDR1 is SQVTM and CDR2 is ANQGSEA. The CDR3 bases are TGCAGCGTTGAGGGAGGAGATCTACTCTACAATGAGCAGTTCTTC. Translated, it gives CSVEGGDLLYNEQFF.

CDR3 residues: CASRFEGWPAGELFF. As DNA, the CDR3 is TGTGCCAGCAGGTTTGAGGGCTGGCCGGCCGGGGAGCTGTTTTTT. The chain has TRBV7-8 and TRBJ2-2; a weak D match, TRBD2 (5 bases). The V gene's germline CDR1 is SGHVS and CDR2 FQNEAQ. Trimming took 6 bases from V and 6 from J, leaving 17 bases between them. The CDR3 runs 15 residues.

The chain carries TRBV24-1 and TRBJ1-1, with a weak D call TRBD1 (6 bases). Germline loops: CDR1 KGHDR, CDR2 SFDVKD. The CDR3 runs to 14 residues. V lost 7 bases to trimming and J lost 1 base, with 12 bases between them. The CDR3 region is CATRGRGANTEAFF. The CDR3 DNA follows: TGTGCCACCAGAGGTCGGGGGGCGAACACTGAAGCTTTCTTT.

This clonotype has a count of ten or more. CDR3 amino acids: CASKPSGTNEKLFF. The DNA of the CDR3 is TGTGCCAGCAAACCGTCGGGAACTAATGAAAAACTGTTTTTT. The V gene is TRBV7-9, the J gene TRBJ1-4, with D unresolved. Looked up from germline, CDR1 is SEHNR and CDR2 is FQNEAQ (reference sequence). This CDR3 region has 14 residues. V was trimmed by 7 bases and J by 1 base, leaving 10 bases between them. The entire variable domain, with the rest obtained from reference TRBV7-9 and TRBJ1-4, is as follows: DTGVSQNPRHKITKRGQNVTFRCDPISEHNRLYWYRQTLGQGPEFLTYFQNEAQLEKSRLLSDRFSAERPKGSFSTLEIQRTEQGDSAMYLCASKPSGTNEKLFFGSGTQLSVL.

This clonotype turned up a few times. This sequence joins TRBV19 and TRBJ1-5, with D maybe TRBD1 (6 bases). The CDR3 is made up of 18 amino acids. V lost 4 bases and J 5 bases, leaving 24 bases between the germline ends. The germline CDR1 and CDR2 sequences are LNHDA and SQIVND (reference sequence). CDR3 sequence reads: CASSKQTAGTMGYQPQHF. CDR3 coding DNA: TGTGCCAGTAGTAAACAAACGGCCGGGACAATGGGGTATCAGCCCCAGCATTTT.

This chain joins TRBV28 and TRBJ2-2, with a weak D call TRBD2 (5 bases). The CDR3 is 17 amino acids. The germline gives CDR1 MDHEN, CDR2 SYDVKM. The V gene lost 5 bases and the J gene lost 6 bases, with 22 bases spanning the gap. This chain's CDR3 is CASSLVPGYPNSGELFF. CDR3 nucleotides: TGTGCCAGCAGTCTAGTACCGGGATACCCTAATTCCGGGGAGCTGTTTTTT.